This T cell receptor (beta chain) was identified in a study of shared clonotypes between healthy human individuals. Findings and limits, study-wide: Rarefaction indicated that sorted-subset sequencing remained incomplete although depth was large. When naive CD4 clonotypes were compared across a few donors, around 4.6% were shared. How much donors shared clonotypes was expected to be affected by sequencing depth.

The sample holds one count of this clone. No antigen is known for it. Sequencing was performed with immunoSEQ multiplex PCR; in TCRdb, only in-frame clones are kept and a portion is missing. This sample yields hundreds of thousands of clones, of which over 95% are seen a single time; about 0.11% belongs to the top ten. Naive CD8 cells lacked CD45RO, underwent positive selection for CCR7 and left out terminally differentiated effector memory CD45RA+ cells. Deletions cut 4 bases from V and 0 bases from J, with 14 bases between. The CDR3 covers 16 residues. CDR1 MNHEY and CDR2 SMNVEV come from the germline V gene (reference sequence).

This chain connects TRBV27 to TRBJ2-3, with D unclear. The sample was naive CD8+ T cells sorted from blood. The sequence derives from a woman under 40 in good health. Here the CDR3 DNA reads TGTGCCAGCAGTTACCGGGTGGGTTCTAGCACAGATACGCAGTATTTT. It translates to CASSYRVGSSTDTQYF.